The next 14 T cell receptor beta chains were all read from a single sample in a study of T-cell memory formation after mild COVID-19 (dated by TCRdb to the early 2020s). Library preparation was by 5' RACE. The sequencing machine was an Illumina NovaSeq 6000. TCRdb ran its own pipeline on the public reads, namely fastp trimming at Q25 and MiXCR clone calling, and kept in-frame beta chains. All rows with the same CDR3 protein become a single entry with the most common DNA and genes. The sample contains around 120,000 distinct CDR3 sequences, 15% to 20% of them found a single time. About 15% of the sample goes to the ten largest clones. Material for sequencing was PBMCs or a T cell subset sorted from them (not recorded which). These receptors all stem from an adult woman who had mild COVID-19 (a few samples of this study predate the infection). The sample titles of this study are shuffled in the database, so cell type and time point are left out; the donor was told from shared clones.

This sequence joins TRBV12-3 or TRBV12-4 and TRBJ2-7; TRBD2 aligns across 7 bases. Trimming took 5 bases from V and 12 from J; bases not matched to a gene: 16. The CDR3 is 14 residues long. The CDR3 loop is CASSLSGFKGDPYF. The DNA of the CDR3 is TGTGCCAGCAGTCTTAGCGGGTTTAAAGGTGATCCGTACTTC.

The chain recombines TRBV10-3 with TRBJ2-7; the D is unclear. This CDR3 spans 14 amino acids. In germline, CDR1 is ENHRY, CDR2 SYGVKD. V dropped 8 bases and J dropped 0 bases, with 14 bases sitting between them. CDR3 coding DNA: TGTGCCATCGGAGACTCGATGAGCTCCTACGAGCAGTACTTC. This gives the protein CAIGDSMSSYEQYF.

V is TRBV12-3 or TRBV12-4 and J is TRBJ1-5; D possibly corresponds to TRBD1 (6 bases). CDR3 length: 14 amino acids. Trimming cost V 5 bases and J 6 bases, with 14 bases left between them. The CDR3 DNA is TGTGCCAGCAGTCAAACAGTAGGGGGTCAGCCCCAGCATTTT. Encoded protein: CASSQTVGGQPQHF.

A few counts support this clonotype. The chain joins TRBV9 to TRBJ2-3; the D is unclear. The germline CDR1 and CDR2 sequences are SGDLS and YYNGEE. This CDR3 has 14 residues. Trimming left V 6 bases short and J 0 bases short, with 11 bases between. The CDR3 nucleotides are TGTGCCAGCACTACGGTCCCTAGCACAGATACGCAGTATTTT. It yields the protein CASTTVPSTDTQYF.

The table lists this clonotype with a few counts. This sequence joins TRBV9 and TRBJ2-3; D unresolved. The V gene lost 3 bases and the J gene lost 0 bases, with 20 bases spanning the gap. The CDR3 covers 18 residues. Germline-derived CDR1 and CDR2 are SGDLS and YYNGEE. CDR3 in amino acids: CASSAPLGGYGSTDTQYF. The DNA of the CDR3 is TGTGCCAGCAGCGCTCCCCTCGGTGGCTACGGTAGCACAGATACGCAGTATTTT.

This clonotype turned up a few times. V is TRBV27 and J is TRBJ1-5; 11 nucleotides match TRBD1. In germline, CDR1 is MNHEY, CDR2 SMNVEV (reference sequence). This CDR3 comprises 15 residues. The ends lost 2 bases at V and 5 bases at J; junction bases unmatched: 2. Written as DNA, the CDR3 is TGTGCCAGCAGTTTAGGACAGGGGGCCCATCAGCCCCAGCATTTT. It yields the protein CASSLGQGAHQPQHF.

The chain combines TRBV6-2 or TRBV6-3 with TRBJ2-1, with D tentatively TRBD1 (6 bases). The CDR3 contains 14 residues. The V gene's germline CDR1 is MNHEY and CDR2 SVGEGT. V was shortened by 4 bases and J by 5 bases, with 12 bases between the two germline ends. The CDR3 sequence is CASSSGTLHNEQFF. The DNA for the CDR3 is TGTGCCAGCAGTTCCGGGACACTACACAATGAGCAGTTCTTC.

The V call is TRBV4-1, the J call TRBJ1-2; D call uncertain. This CDR3 is 14 amino acids long. Between the trimmed V and J ends, which lost 4 bases and 4 bases, there was a span of 13 bases. Per the germline V gene, CDR1 is MGHRA and CDR2 is YSYEKL. CDR3 loop: CASSPGSRLYGYTF. Written as DNA, the CDR3 is TGCGCCAGCAGCCCTGGATCCCGACTCTATGGCTACACCTTC.

This clonotype was seen more than once but under ten times. The gene calls are TRBV7-9 and TRBJ2-2, with D maybe TRBD2 (5 bases). V shed 4 bases and J shed 6 bases, with 9 bases lying between them. Germline V gives CDR1 SEHNR, CDR2 FQNEAQ (reference sequence). The CDR3 extends over 13 amino acids. CDR3 sequence (DNA): TGTGCCAGCAGCTCGGAGGCGTCCGGGGAGCTGTTTTTT. This codes for CASSSEASGELFF.

This chain links TRBV9 with TRBJ2-5, with D perhaps TRBD2 (6 bases). V lost 1 base and J lost 0, with 13 bases in between. The CDR3 contains 16 residues. CDR1 and CDR2 (germline): SGDLS, YYNGEE. In DNA, the CDR3 is TGTGCCAGCAGCGTATTTGGCGGGGAGTACCAAGAGACCCAGTACTTC. Translated: CASSVFGGEYQETQYF.

This clonotype was seen at least ten times. The V and J genes are TRBV5-1 and TRBJ1-1, with a weak D call TRBD1 (5 bases). Germline V gives CDR1 SGHRS, CDR2 YFSETQ. This CDR3 region has 13 residues. V lost 4 bases and J 2 bases, leaving 9 bases between the germline ends. The CDR3: CASSLGTNTEAFF. In DNA, the CDR3 is TGCGCCAGCAGCCTCGGGACCAACACTGAAGCTTTCTTT.

This clonotype was detected ten times or more. The chain links TRBV5-1 to TRBJ2-1; D not certain. Trimming left V 2 bases short and J 3 bases short, with 3 bases between. Germline lookup yields CDR1 SGHRS and CDR2 YFSETQ. The CDR3 contains 12 residues. The CDR3 DNA sequence: TGCGCCAGCAGCTTAAACTACAATGAGCAGTTCTTC. Its translation is CASSLNYNEQFF. Full variable domain (missing parts from reference TRBV5-1 and TRBJ2-1): KAGVTQTPRYLIKTRGQQVTLSCSPISGHRSVSWYQQTPGQGLQFLFEYFSETQRNKGNFPGRFSGRQFSNSRSEMNVSTLELGDSALYLCASSLNYNEQFFGPGTRLTVL.

The chain joins TRBV4-1 to TRBJ2-5; 7 bases match TRBD1. Trimming took 6 bases from V and 2 from J; bases not matched to a gene: 12. The CDR3 is made up of 16 amino acids. The V gene's germline CDR1 is MGHRA and CDR2 YSYEKL. CDR3 DNA sequence: TGCGCCAGCAGTCGCTCCGGGACAGCCAAACAAGAGACCCAGTACTTC. It specifies CASSRSGTAKQETQYF.

The chain uses TRBV6-5 and TRBJ1-1; D ambiguous. The ends were cut back, 7 bases at V and 1 base at J, with 13 bases in the middle. Germline-derived CDR1 and CDR2 are MNHEY and SVGAGI. The length of the CDR3 is 14 residues. CDR3 sequence (DNA): TGTGCCAGCACACCGTTGTACGGGAACACTGAAGCTTTCTTT. This gives the protein CASTPLYGNTEAFF.